The 30 T cell receptor beta chains given below trace back to one sample, sequenced in a study of blood T cell repertoires in COVID-19. Only in-frame clones appear in the TCRdb table, and some are missing; sequencing was by immunoSEQ multiplex PCR. The data contain some 400,000 clones, approximately 90% of them singletons. Sequenced sample: PBMCs or T cells enriched from blood (not recorded which). The receptors originated from a woman between 40 and 50 years old who had been exposed to COVID-19.

This clone came up once. The chain links TRBV30 to TRBJ2-7; perhaps TRBD2 as D (6 bases). From germline, CDR1 is GTSNPN and CDR2 SVGIG (reference sequence). V was clipped by 5 bases and J by 2 bases, with 16 bases between them. The CDR3 totals 14 residues. CDR3 DNA sequence: TGTGCCTGGGGCCTTCATGGCGGGACCTACGAGCAGTACTTC. Translation: CAWGLHGGTYEQYF.

This clone occurred once. The V gene is TRBV28, the J gene TRBJ2-1, with 12 positions matching TRBD2. The germline gives CDR1 MDHEN, CDR2 SYDVKM. V dropped 5 bases and J dropped 7; count of bases not matched to a gene: 6. The CDR3 runs 15 residues. CDR3: CASSPQTSGGNEQFF. The CDR3 DNA reads TGTGCCAGCAGTCCTCAGACTAGCGGGGGAAATGAGCAGTTCTTC.

The V and J genes are TRBV19 and TRBJ1-2; 7 nucleotides align to TRBD1. The CDR3 is 14 residues long. V shed 11 bases, J shed 6 bases, and the junction held 15 bases outside the gene matches. The germline V gene encodes CDR1 LNHDA and CDR2 SQIVND (reference sequence). CDR3 protein: CASRRQGEKDGYTF. The CDR3 DNA is TGTGCCTCTCGCCGACAGGGAGAAAAAGATGGCTACACCTTC.

The chain combines TRBV27 with TRBJ2-1; 7 nucleotides match TRBD2. V lost 5 bases and J lost 0; bases outside the gene matches: 10. This CDR3 has 17 amino acids. The V gene's germline CDR1 is MNHEY and CDR2 SMNVEV (reference sequence). The CDR3 here is CASSVRSGRSSYNEQFF. CDR3 coding DNA: TGTGCCAGCAGTGTACGTAGCGGGCGTAGCTCCTACAATGAGCAGTTCTTC.

This clone was seen a few times. V is TRBV12-3 or TRBV12-4 and J is TRBJ1-2; D remains ambiguous. CDR3 size: 11 residues. V lost 4 bases and J lost 7, with 7 bases in between. CDR3 residues: CASSYGLGYTF. In DNA form, the CDR3 reads TGTGCCAGCAGTTATGGGCTTGGCTACACCTTC.

This chain joins TRBV6-2 or TRBV6-3 and TRBJ1-2; the D is unclear. This CDR3 is 15 amino acids long. The germline V gene has CDR1 MNHEY and CDR2 SVGEGT. Deletions cut 2 bases from V and 4 bases from J, with 14 bases between. The CDR3 here is CASSYPAVTSYGYTF. CDR3 DNA sequence: TGTGCCAGCAGTTACCCGGCGGTTACTAGCTATGGCTACACCTTC.

The gene calls are TRBV2 and TRBJ1-5; D might be TRBD1 (5 bases). V gave up 5 bases and J gave up 2 bases, with 16 bases separating them. Germline V lookup: CDR1 SNHLY, CDR2 FYNNEI. The CDR3 extends over 16 amino acids. The DNA of the CDR3 is TGTGCCAGCAGTCTCCCGGAAGGGGAAGGCAATCAGCCCCAGCATTTT. Its protein product is CASSLPEGEGNQPQHF.

The J gene is TRBJ2-3, the V gene TRBV5-1, with D tentatively TRBD2 (5 bases). Trimming stripped 1 base from V and 0 bases from J, with 18 bases between. The CDR3 is 18 residues long. Germline assignment: CDR1 SGHRS and CDR2 YFSETQ. The CDR3 nucleotides are TGCGCCAGCAGCTTGATGATTGGACTGGCCGCTAGCACAGATACGCAGTATTTT. Its protein product is CASSLMIGLAASTDTQYF.

The genes are TRBV19 and TRBJ1-5; 8 bases line up with TRBD1. The germline gives CDR1 LNHDA, CDR2 SQIVND (reference sequence). The CDR3 loop spans 17 amino acids. Germline trimming cut 1 base from V and 6 bases from J; bases unmatched to any gene: 11. The DNA of the CDR3 is TGTGCCAGTAGTATAGGACAGGGGAAAAAGGGATTTCAGCCCCAGCATTTT. It encodes CASSIGQGKKGFQPQHF.

The rearrangement joins TRBV4-3 to TRBJ2-7, with TRBD2 identical over 7 bases. The V and J ends lost 10 bases and 3 bases, in that order; junction bases with no gene match: 12. The CDR3 contains 14 residues. CDR1 is LGHNA, CDR2 YSLEER, per germline. The CDR3 DNA reads as TGCGCCACCCCGATGGGGGAGGGGATCTACGAGCAGTACTTC. Protein: CATPMGEGIYEQYF.

The V and J genes are TRBV19 and TRBJ1-1; a weak D match, TRBD1 (6 bases). The CDR3 extends over 15 amino acids. Germline values: CDR1 LNHDA, CDR2 SQIVND (reference sequence). V was shortened by 5 bases and J by 2 bases, with 15 bases between the two germline ends. The CDR3 loop reads CASSSRQAGNTEAFF. The CDR3 DNA reads TGTGCCAGTAGTTCCCGACAGGCCGGTAACACTGAAGCTTTCTTT.

The chain has TRBV12-3 or TRBV12-4 and TRBJ1-1, with 7 bases that match TRBD1. V was clipped by 6 bases and J by 6 bases; unmatched bases: 7. The CDR3 spans 13 residues. CDR3 sequence reads: CASRLTGWAEAFF. As DNA, the CDR3 is TGTGCCAGCAGGTTGACAGGGTGGGCTGAAGCTTTCTTT.

This chain uses TRBV7-2 with TRBJ1-1; D is uncertain. Per the germline V gene, CDR1 is SGHTA and CDR2 is FQGNSA. The CDR3 consists of 15 residues. Trimming stripped 3 bases from V and 3 bases from J, with 14 bases between. CDR3 in DNA: TGTGCCAGCAGCTTGACACGGGGTGTAGACACTGAAGCTTTCTTT. It codes for CASSLTRGVDTEAFF. Variable domain in full (rest from reference TRBV7-2 and TRBJ1-1): GAGVSQSPSNKVTEKGKDVELRCDPISGHTALYWYRQSLGQGLEFLIYFQGNSAPDKSGLPSDRFSAERTGGSVSTLTIQRTQQEDSAVYLCASSLTRGVDTEAFFGQGTRLTVV.

The V call is TRBV20-1, the J call TRBJ1-5, with D maybe TRBD1 (6 bases). There are 14 residues in the CDR3. The germline V and J ends were trimmed by 3 bases and 6 bases, with 15 bases remaining between them. The germline V gene has CDR1 DFQATT and CDR2 SNEGSKA (reference sequence). This chain's CDR3 is CSASSNRVVQPQHF. CDR3 in DNA: TGCAGTGCTAGTTCTAACAGGGTGGTTCAGCCCCAGCATTTT.

The chain has TRBV7-8 and TRBJ1-5; D not resolved. The CDR3 is 17 residues long. CDR1 SGHVS and CDR2 FQNEAQ come from the germline V gene. The germline V and J ends were trimmed by 5 bases and 3 bases, with 20 bases remaining between them. The CDR3 loop reads CASSPPRGVGNNQPQHF. CDR3 coding DNA: TGTGCCAGCAGCCCCCCTCGGGGTGTTGGCAACAATCAGCCCCAGCATTTT. The full variable domain, rest sourced from reference TRBV7-8 and TRBJ1-5, is GAGVSQSPRYKVAKRGQDVALRCDPISGHVSLFWYQQALGQGPEFLTYFQNEAQLDKSGLPSDRFFAERPEGSVSTLKIQRTQQEDSAVYLCASSPPRGVGNNQPQHFGDGTRLSIL.

This clone was recorded a few times. The V gene is TRBV7-8, the J gene TRBJ2-1; a possible D gene is TRBD2 (5 bases). Germline V gives CDR1 SGHVS, CDR2 FQNEAQ. This CDR3 contains 16 residues. Between the trimmed V and J ends, which lost 8 bases and 3 bases, there was a span of 20 bases. The CDR3 here is CASAIIPGSDYNEQFF. The CDR3 bases are TGTGCCAGCGCGATTATCCCGGGGTCAGACTACAATGAGCAGTTCTTC. The whole variable domain, remainder taken from reference TRBV7-8 and TRBJ2-1, is GAGVSQSPRYKVAKRGQDVALRCDPISGHVSLFWYQQALGQGPEFLTYFQNEAQLDKSGLPSDRFFAERPEGSVSTLKIQRTQQEDSAVYLCASAIIPGSDYNEQFFGPGTRLTVL.

This chain uses TRBV5-4 with TRBJ2-7; TRBD2 matches 8 bases. The CDR3 runs to 15 residues. Germline values: CDR1 SGHNT, CDR2 YYREEE (reference sequence). Trimming took 0 bases from V and 3 from J; bases not matched to a gene: 5. CDR3 sequence (DNA): TGTGCCAGCAGCTTGGCGGGAGGGCCGTTCTACGAGCAGTACTTC. It specifies CASSLAGGPFYEQYF. Combining the CDR3 with reference TRBV5-4 and TRBJ2-7 gives the whole variable domain ETGVTQSPTHLIKTRGQQVTLRCSSQSGHNTVSWYQQALGQGPQFIFQYYREEENGRGNFPPRFSGLQFPNYSSELNVNALELDDSALYLCASSLAGGPFYEQYFGPGTRLTVT.

This rearrangement joins TRBV6-5 to TRBJ1-2, with D possibly TRBD1 on 5 matching bases. This CDR3 contains 14 residues. Trimming shortened V by 8 bases and J by 5 bases, and 18 bases separated the two germline ends. From germline, CDR1 is MNHEY and CDR2 SVGAGI. CDR3 nucleotides: TGTGCCAGCTCGGATTGGCAGGGCATTTATGGCTACACCTTC. This codes for CASSDWQGIYGYTF.

The CDR3 reads CASMRGLGYEQYF. In DNA, the CDR3 is TGTGCCAGCATGCGGGGACTCGGCTACGAGCAGTACTTC. V and J are TRBV6-5 and TRBJ2-7; maybe TRBD2 (6 bases). The germline V gene encodes CDR1 MNHEY and CDR2 SVGAGI. Between the trimmed V and J ends, which lost 7 bases and 3 bases, there was a span of 13 bases. This CDR3 comprises 13 residues.

The genes are TRBV6-5 and TRBJ2-5, with 9 bases aligning to TRBD2. V lost 5 bases, J lost 2 bases, and 6 bases stayed unmatched. CDR1 and CDR2 from the germline V gene are MNHEY and SVGAGI. The CDR3 consists of 15 residues. CDR3 nucleotide sequence: TGTGCCAGCAGTCCCTTAGCGGGGGAACAAGAGACCCAGTACTTC. It codes for CASSPLAGEQETQYF.

The rearrangement joins TRBV6-5 to TRBJ1-5; 10 nucleotides agree with TRBD1. CDR3 length: 15 residues. Germline V gene data show CDR1 as MNHEY and CDR2 as SVGAGI. V dropped 6 bases and J dropped 2; count of bases not matched to a gene: 4. The CDR3 region is CASRSDRGRNQPQHF. The CDR3 DNA sequence: TGTGCCAGCAGGTCAGACAGGGGGCGCAATCAGCCCCAGCATTTT.

The J gene is TRBJ1-1, the V gene TRBV7-9; TRBD1 matches at 11 bases. This CDR3 is 15 amino acids long. Germline assignment: CDR1 SEHNR and CDR2 FQNEAQ (reference sequence). The J segment lost 2 bases and the V segment lost 5 bases, leaving 4 bases of the junction unmatched. The CDR3 reads CASSADRGRNTEAFF. CDR3 DNA sequence: TGTGCCAGCAGCGCGGACAGGGGGCGAAACACTGAAGCTTTCTTT. The variable domain in full, completed from reference TRBV7-9 and TRBJ1-1, reads DTGVSQNPRHKITKRGQNVTFRCDPISEHNRLYWYRQTLGQGPEFLTYFQNEAQLEKSRLLSDRFSAERPKGSFSTLEIQRTEQGDSAMYLCASSADRGRNTEAFFGQGTRLTVV.

The chain is built from TRBV7-3 and TRBJ2-3; TRBD2 aligns across 8 bases. This CDR3 contains 15 residues. Unmatched junction bases numbered 3, after V lost 2 bases and J lost 2 bases. From germline, CDR1 is SGHTA and CDR2 FQGTGA. This CDR3 is CASSLAGGTTDTQYF. CDR3 nucleotides: TGTGCCAGCAGCTTAGCGGGGGGTACCACAGATACGCAGTATTTT.

This chain joins TRBV6-4 and TRBJ1-2; D may be TRBD1 (6 bases). The germline CDR1 and CDR2 sequences are MRHNA and SNTAGT. The V and J ends lost 6 bases and 8 bases respectively, with 19 bases between them. This CDR3 spans 14 amino acids. The CDR3 DNA reads as TGTGCCAGCAGAAGGGGACAAGAATCATCCGGCTACACCTTC. Amino acid sequence: CASRRGQESSGYTF.

Concerning this clone: This CDR3 is also generated by other DNA sequences in the sample. The chain recombines TRBV7-3 with TRBJ1-3; D remains unclear. The CDR3 is 15 residues long. CDR1 and CDR2 (germline): SGHTA, FQGTGA. V gave up 0 bases and J gave up 4 bases, with 10 bases separating them. The CDR3 spells CASSLTGGSGNTIYF. The CDR3 DNA follows: TGTGCCAGCAGCTTAACCGGAGGGTCAGGAAACACCATATATTTT.

The CDR3 loop is CASSEGTYNEQFF. The CDR3 DNA is TGCGCCAGCAGCGAGGGCACCTACAATGAGCAGTTCTTC. The chain carries TRBV5-1 and TRBJ2-1; weak D call: TRBD2 (5 bases). The CDR3 has 13 amino acids. Trimming pared 4 bases from V and 2 bases from J, leaving 7 bases between. The germline CDR1 and CDR2 sequences are SGHRS and YFSETQ.

The chain combines TRBV10-3 with TRBJ2-3, with 9 bases aligning to TRBD1. CDR3 length: 14 residues. V shed 9 bases, J shed 10 bases, and the junction held 14 bases outside the gene matches. Per germline, CDR1 ENHRY and CDR2 SYGVKD. The CDR3 here is CAISTGTGMGPQYF. DNA of the CDR3: TGTGCCATATCCACCGGGACAGGGATGGGACCGCAGTATTTT.

V gene TRBV5-1 combines with J gene TRBJ1-2; D might be TRBD1 (5 bases). Germline loops: CDR1 SGHRS, CDR2 YFSETQ. The CDR3 consists of 14 residues. Trimming removed 0 bases at V and 4 bases at J, with 10 bases between. In nucleotides, the CDR3 is TGCGCCAGCAGCTTGGAAGGGGTTGGCTATGGCTACACCTTC. Amino acids: CASSLEGVGYGYTF.

This chain connects TRBV7-3 to TRBJ2-2, with D perhaps matching TRBD1 (7 bases). The CDR3 runs to 15 residues. Germline CDR1 reads SGHTA; CDR2 reads FQGTGA. The germline V and J ends were trimmed by 5 bases and 5 bases, with 15 bases remaining between them. The CDR3 DNA follows: TGTGCCAGCAGCAAAGGGGGCGCGGGGACCGGGGAGCTGTTTTTT. It encodes CASSKGGAGTGELFF.

The chain joins TRBV7-2 to TRBJ2-1, with 7 bases fitting TRBD2. This CDR3 contains 17 residues. J was trimmed by 14 bases and V by 1 base; bases with no gene match: 20. Germline values: CDR1 SGHTA, CDR2 FQGNSA. DNA of the CDR3: TGTGCCAGCAGCTTAGTATTCTCAGGGTTGGGACTATATCAGGAGTTCTTC. Its protein is CASSLVFSGLGLYQEFF.